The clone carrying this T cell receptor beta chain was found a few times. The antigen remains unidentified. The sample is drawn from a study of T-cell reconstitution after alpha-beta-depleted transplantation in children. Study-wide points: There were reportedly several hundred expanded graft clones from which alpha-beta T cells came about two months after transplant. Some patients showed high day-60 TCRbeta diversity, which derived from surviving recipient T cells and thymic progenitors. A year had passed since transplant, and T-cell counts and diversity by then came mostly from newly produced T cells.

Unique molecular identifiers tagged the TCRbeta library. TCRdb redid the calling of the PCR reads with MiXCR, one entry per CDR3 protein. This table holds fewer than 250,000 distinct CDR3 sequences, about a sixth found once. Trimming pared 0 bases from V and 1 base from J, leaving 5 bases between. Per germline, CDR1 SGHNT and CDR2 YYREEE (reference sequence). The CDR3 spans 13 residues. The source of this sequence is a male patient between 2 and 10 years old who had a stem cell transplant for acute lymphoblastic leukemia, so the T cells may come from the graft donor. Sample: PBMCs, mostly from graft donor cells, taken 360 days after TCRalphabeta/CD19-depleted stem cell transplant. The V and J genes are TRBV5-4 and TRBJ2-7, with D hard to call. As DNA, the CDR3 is TGTGCCAGCAGCTTGGTCAATTCCTACGAGCAGTACTTC. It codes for CASSLVNSYEQYF.